Below are 22 T cell receptor beta chains sequenced from a single sample in a study of cytomegalovirus exposure and HLA in healthy donors. This table comes from immunoSEQ multiplex PCR, and its TCRdb copy is limited to in-frame clones, with some not included. The sample holds about 54,000 clones, roughly 90% seen once. Material: PBMCs. The receptors here all came from a woman aged 18-30 years in good health and CMV-seropositive.

In its sample, this clone was seen many times. V gene TRBV5-1 combines with J gene TRBJ1-1, with D unresolved. The CDR3 runs to 16 residues. Germline assignment: CDR1 SGHRS and CDR2 YFSETQ. Trimming took 4 bases from V and 3 from J, leaving 19 bases between them. CDR3 amino acids: CASSPNSPRGHTEAFF. The CDR3 DNA is TGCGCCAGCAGCCCGAACAGTCCCCGAGGGCACACTGAAGCTTTCTTT.

Remarks on this clone: Other nucleotide sequences in the sample specify the same CDR3. This chain uses TRBV28 with TRBJ2-7; possible D gene TRBD2, 5 bases. The CDR3 is made up of 12 amino acids. The germline V and J ends were trimmed by 5 bases and 3 bases, with 8 bases remaining between them. Germline-derived CDR1 and CDR2 are MDHEN and SYDVKM. For the CDR3, the DNA is TGTGCCAGCAGTCTTGGAGGCTACGAGCAGTACTTC. Translated: CASSLGGYEQYF.

The V gene is TRBV6-5, the J gene TRBJ2-3; 7 bases are shared with TRBD1. V gave up 5 bases and J gave up 13 bases; unmatched junction bases: 9. Germline V lookup: CDR1 MNHEY, CDR2 SVGAGI. The CDR3 runs to 12 residues. Written as DNA, the CDR3 is TGTGCCAGCAGTGGTAGGGGACAGCCAAAGTATTTT. This translates into CASSGRGQPKYF.

This chain uses TRBV2 with TRBJ2-1; D is unclear. The CDR3 totals 13 residues. Per the germline V gene, CDR1 is SNHLY and CDR2 is FYNNEI. Trimming stripped 4 bases from V and 4 bases from J, with 8 bases between. The DNA of the CDR3 is TGTGCCAGCAGTGGTCCAGTTTACAATGAGCAGTTCTTC. Protein sequence: CASSGPVYNEQFF.

This clone occurred once. The chain uses TRBV5-4 and TRBJ2-2, with a possible D match to TRBD1 (6 bases). Trimming removed 0 bases at V and 4 bases at J, with 10 bases between. Germline V gene data show CDR1 as SGHNT and CDR2 as YYREEE (reference sequence). The CDR3 contains 15 residues. CDR3 sequence reads: CASSLDQGGTGELFF. The CDR3 region has the DNA TGTGCCAGCAGCTTGGACCAAGGGGGCACCGGGGAGCTGTTTTTT.

The chain uses TRBV28 and TRBJ1-5; no clear D. In germline, CDR1 is MDHEN, CDR2 SYDVKM. V was clipped by 2 bases and J by 5 bases, with 7 bases between them. The CDR3 contains 13 residues. CDR3 sequence (DNA): TGTGCCAGCAGTTTAGTAAGCCATCAGCCCCAGCATTTT. It specifies CASSLVSHQPQHF.

This chain uses TRBV27 with TRBJ1-5; 8 nucleotides match TRBD1. The germline V gene has CDR1 MNHEY and CDR2 SMNVEV (reference sequence). J lost 6 bases, V lost 6 bases, and 7 bases had no gene match. The CDR3 sequence is 14 residues long. In DNA form, the CDR3 reads TGTGCCAGCAGGGTACAGGGGGTTTCTCAGCCCCAGCATTTT. It codes for CASRVQGVSQPQHF.

The gene calls are TRBV4-1 and TRBJ2-5, with 11 bases lining up with TRBD2. CDR1 and CDR2 from the germline V gene are MGHRA and YSYEKL. The V and J ends lost 4 bases and 7 bases, in that order; junction bases with no gene match: 11. This CDR3 is 16 amino acids long. The CDR3 loop is CASSPSGLAGMVTQYF. For the CDR3, the DNA is TGCGCCAGCAGCCCATCCGGACTAGCGGGTATGGTGACCCAGTACTTC.

The chain combines TRBV28 with TRBJ1-1; tentative D call: TRBD1 (5 bases). Trimming removed 6 bases at V and 3 bases at J, with 11 bases between. CDR3 size: 13 residues. Germline V CDR1 and CDR2: MDHEN, SYDVKM. CDR3 in DNA: TGTGCCAGCAGCCCCGGGGGAGACACTGAAGCTTTCTTT. Amino acid sequence: CASSPGGDTEAFF.

V and J are TRBV7-2 and TRBJ2-2; 12 bases align to TRBD2. The junction had 1 base not matched to a gene; V was cut back by 5 bases and J by 3 bases. The CDR3 contains 15 residues. Germline V gene sequence: CDR1 SGHTA, CDR2 FQGNSA. This CDR3 is CASSASGGDTGELFF. The CDR3 bases are TGTGCCAGCAGCGCTAGCGGGGGGGACACCGGGGAGCTGTTTTTT.

V and J are TRBV10-3 and TRBJ1-6, with D uncertain. Trimming cost V 4 bases and J 8 bases, with 9 bases left between them. This CDR3 is 13 amino acids long. Germline V gives CDR1 ENHRY, CDR2 SYGVKD. The CDR3 bases are TGTGCCATCAGTGGTCAGGAAGATTCACCCCTCCACTTT. This sequence encodes CAISGQEDSPLHF.

The genes are TRBV6-5 and TRBJ1-4, with TRBD1 matching 7 bases. This CDR3 spans 14 amino acids. The J segment lost 8 bases and the V segment lost 6 bases, leaving 9 bases of the junction unmatched. The germline V gene has CDR1 MNHEY and CDR2 SVGAGI. CDR3 nucleotides: TGTGCCAGCAGACCTGACAGGGTGGAGGAAAAACTGTTTTTT. This encodes CASRPDRVEEKLFF.

The chain links TRBV6-5 to TRBJ2-7; D may be TRBD1 (5 bases). Germline V gives CDR1 MNHEY, CDR2 SVGAGI. The CDR3 loop spans 15 amino acids. Trimming left V 6 bases short and J 2 bases short, with 17 bases between. This CDR3 is CASSSPATGPYEQYF. The DNA of the CDR3 is TGTGCCAGCAGCTCACCCGCTACAGGTCCCTACGAGCAGTACTTC.

Written as DNA, the CDR3 is TGCAGCGCCGGGACAGTGAACACTGAAGCTTTCTTT. Encoded protein: CSAGTVNTEAFF. The rearrangement joins TRBV29-1 to TRBJ1-1; TRBD1 agrees at 7 bases. V dropped 7 bases and J dropped 0; count of bases not matched to a gene: 2. CDR1 is SQVTM and CDR2 is ANQGSEA in the germline V gene. The CDR3 consists of 12 residues. The full variable domain, rest sourced from reference TRBV29-1 and TRBJ1-1, is SAVISQKPSRDICQRGTSLTIQCQVDSQVTMMFWYRQQPGQSLTLIATANQGSEATYESGFVIDKFPISRPNLTFSTLTVSNMSPEDSSIYLCSAGTVNTEAFFGQGTRLTVV.

V gene TRBV7-9 combines with J gene TRBJ2-1, with TRBD2 identical over 10 bases. The CDR3 is made up of 15 amino acids. V was clipped by 5 bases and J by 6 bases; unmatched bases: 7. From germline, CDR1 is SEHNR and CDR2 FQNEAQ (reference sequence). CDR3 sequence reads: CASSPSGGAFNEQFF. CDR3 in DNA: TGTGCCAGCAGCCCTAGCGGGGGAGCATTCAATGAGCAGTTCTTC.

This clone was detected a few times. The genes are TRBV6-1 and TRBJ2-3; 10 bases align to TRBD2. The CDR3 is 15 residues long. V was clipped by 6 bases and J by 4 bases; unmatched bases: 7. Germline V gives CDR1 MNHNS, CDR2 SASEGT. The CDR3 spells CASRTVAGGPDTQYF. The CDR3 region has the DNA TGTGCCAGCAGAACGGTAGCGGGGGGCCCAGATACGCAGTATTTT.

This clone was seen once. V is TRBV5-4 and J is TRBJ2-4; 10 bases agree with TRBD1. The CDR3 is 17 residues long. Germline CDR1 is SGHNT and CDR2 is YYREEE (reference sequence). V was clipped by 0 bases and J by 8 bases; unmatched bases: 11. The CDR3 spells CASSLGDRGGEGDIQYF. CDR3 DNA sequence: TGTGCCAGCAGCTTGGGGGACAGGGGAGGTGAGGGTGACATTCAGTACTTC.

The gene calls are TRBV6-1 and TRBJ1-5; D is perhaps TRBD1 (6 bases). Trimming removed 8 bases from V and 3 bases from J, with 11 bases in between. This CDR3 has 13 amino acids. Germline V gives CDR1 MNHNS, CDR2 SASEGT. The CDR3 nucleotides read TGTGCCAGCCGGGACACTTTCAATCAGCCCCAGCATTTT. It codes for CASRDTFNQPQHF.

CDR3 amino acids: CASSLRLAGAQETQYF. The CDR3 bases are TGCGCCAGCAGCTTGAGGCTAGCGGGGGCTCAAGAGACCCAGTACTTC. The gene calls are TRBV5-1 and TRBJ2-5; 10 nucleotides match TRBD2. The J segment lost 2 bases and the V segment lost 1 base, leaving 5 bases of the junction unmatched. From germline, CDR1 is SGHRS and CDR2 YFSETQ. The CDR3 has 16 amino acids.

The J gene is TRBJ2-1, the V gene TRBV10-1, with TRBD1 matching over 10 bases. Germline CDR1 is WNHNN and CDR2 is SYGVQD (reference sequence). Unmatched junction bases numbered 6, after V lost 5 bases and J lost 8 bases. This CDR3 has 14 amino acids. DNA of the CDR3: TGCGCCAGCAGTAAACAAGGACAGGGGGATGAGCAGTTCTTC. Translation gives CASSKQGQGDEQFF.

V is TRBV5-1 and J is TRBJ1-3, with 7 positions matching TRBD1. The CDR3 has 16 residues. Germline V lookup: CDR1 SGHRS, CDR2 YFSETQ. Trimming removed 1 base from V and 0 bases from J; junction bases left unmatched: 4. In nucleotides, the CDR3 is TGCGCCAGCAGCTTGAACCAGGGGGGCTCTGGAAACACCATATATTTT. Translating gives CASSLNQGGSGNTIYF.

A single count supports this clone. The chain is built from TRBV9 and TRBJ2-5; 7 nucleotides agree with TRBD2. V gave up 4 bases and J gave up 1 base; unmatched junction bases: 4. This CDR3 is 14 amino acids long. Per germline, CDR1 SGDLS and CDR2 YYNGEE. CDR3 nucleotides: TGTGCCAGCAGCCCACGGGGGGTCCAAGAGACCCAGTACTTC. Its protein is CASSPRGVQETQYF.